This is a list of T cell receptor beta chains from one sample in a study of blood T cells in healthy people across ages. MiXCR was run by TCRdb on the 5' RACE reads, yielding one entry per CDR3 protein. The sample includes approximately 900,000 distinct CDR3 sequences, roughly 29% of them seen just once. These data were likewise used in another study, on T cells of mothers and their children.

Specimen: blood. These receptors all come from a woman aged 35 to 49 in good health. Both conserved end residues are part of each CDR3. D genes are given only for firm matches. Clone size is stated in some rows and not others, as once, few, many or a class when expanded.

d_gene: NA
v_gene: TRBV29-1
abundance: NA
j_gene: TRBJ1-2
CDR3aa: CSVEGQSYGYTF
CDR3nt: TGCAGCGTTGAAGGACAGTCCTATGGCTACACCTTC

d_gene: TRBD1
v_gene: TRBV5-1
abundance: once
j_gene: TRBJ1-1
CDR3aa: CSSSLETGGFGNTEAFF
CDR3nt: TGCTCCAGCAGCTTGGAGACAGGGGGCTTCGGGAACACTGAAGCTTTCTTT

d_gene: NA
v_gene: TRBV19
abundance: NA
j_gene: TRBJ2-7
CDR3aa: CASNNRGGLYEQYF
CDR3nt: TGTGCCAGTAACAACAGGGGGGGGCTCTACGAGCAGTACTTC

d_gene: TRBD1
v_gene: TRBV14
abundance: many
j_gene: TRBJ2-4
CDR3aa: CASSQLGQGIAKNIQYF
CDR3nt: TGTGCCAGCAGCCAATTGGGACAGGGGATAGCCAAAAACATTCAGTACTTC

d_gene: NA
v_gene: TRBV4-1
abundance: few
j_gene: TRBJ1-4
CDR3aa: CASSPLGASNEKLFF
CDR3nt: TGCGCCAGCAGCCCGCTGGGGGCTTCTAATGAAAAACTGTTTTTT

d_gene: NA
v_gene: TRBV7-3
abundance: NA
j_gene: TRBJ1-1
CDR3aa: CASSLGSDTEAFF
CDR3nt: TGTGCCAGCAGTCTGGGTTCGGACACTGAAGCTTTCTTT

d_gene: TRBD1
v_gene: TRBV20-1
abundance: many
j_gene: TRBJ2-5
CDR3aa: CSARRQGAETQYF
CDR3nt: TGCAGTGCTCGTCGACAGGGGGCAGAGACCCAGTACTTC

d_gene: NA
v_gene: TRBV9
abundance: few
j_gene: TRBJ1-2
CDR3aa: CASSVEQGGYGYTF
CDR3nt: TGTGCCAGCAGCGTAGAGCAGGGTGGCTATGGCTACACCTTC

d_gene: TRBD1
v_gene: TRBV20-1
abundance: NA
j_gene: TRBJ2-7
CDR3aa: CSARDSDRGGSEQYF
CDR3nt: TGCAGTGCTAGAGATTCGGACAGGGGAGGGAGCGAGCAGTACTTC

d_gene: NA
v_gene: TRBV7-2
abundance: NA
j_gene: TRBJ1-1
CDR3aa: CASSSPWGGRTEAFF
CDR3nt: TGTGCCAGCAGCTCCCCTTGGGGGGGGAGGACTGAAGCTTTCTTT

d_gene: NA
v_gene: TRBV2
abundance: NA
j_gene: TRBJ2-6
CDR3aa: CASKGSSSGANVRTF
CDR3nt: TGTGCCAGCAAGGGTAGTTCATCTGGGGCCAACGTCCGGACTTTC

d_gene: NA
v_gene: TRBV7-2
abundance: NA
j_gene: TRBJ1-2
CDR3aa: CASSFDRLYGYTF
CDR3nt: TGTGCCAGCAGCTTCGACCGACTCTATGGCTACACCTTC

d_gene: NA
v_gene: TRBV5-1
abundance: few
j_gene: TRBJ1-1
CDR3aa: CASSFTPENTEAFF
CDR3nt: TGCGCCAGCAGCTTCACTCCGGAGAACACTGAAGCTTTCTTT

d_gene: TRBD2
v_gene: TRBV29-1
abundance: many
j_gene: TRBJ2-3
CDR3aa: CSVGGGITDTQYF
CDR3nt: TGCAGCGTGGGGGGGGGGATCACAGATACGCAGTATTTT

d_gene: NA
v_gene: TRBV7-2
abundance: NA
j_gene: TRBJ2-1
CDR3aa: CASSEPPGLPYNEQFF
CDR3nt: TGTGCCAGCAGCGAACCGCCGGGACTCCCCTACAATGAGCAGTTCTTC

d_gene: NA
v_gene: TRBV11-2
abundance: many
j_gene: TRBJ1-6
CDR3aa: CASSLDPGSPLHF
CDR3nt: TGTGCCAGCAGCTTAGATCCGGGTTCACCCCTCCACTTT

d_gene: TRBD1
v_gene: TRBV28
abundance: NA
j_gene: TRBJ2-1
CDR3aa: CASSNPGQGGDEQFF
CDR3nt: TGTGCCAGCAGTAACCCGGGACAGGGGGGCGATGAGCAGTTCTTC

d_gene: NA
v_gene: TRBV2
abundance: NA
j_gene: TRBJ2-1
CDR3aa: CASRGLNEQFF
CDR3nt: TGTGCCAGCAGGGGCCTCAATGAGCAGTTCTTC

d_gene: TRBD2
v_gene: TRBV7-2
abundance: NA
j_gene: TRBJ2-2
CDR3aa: CASSLALLAGTNAGELFF
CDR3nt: TGTGCCAGCAGCTTAGCCCTGCTAGCGGGGACGAACGCCGGGGAGCTGTTTTTT

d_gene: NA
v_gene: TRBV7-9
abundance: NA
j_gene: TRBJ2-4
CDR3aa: CASSLQDSPPEDIQYF
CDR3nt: TGTGCCAGCAGCTTACAGGACAGTCCGCCAGAGGACATTCAGTACTTC

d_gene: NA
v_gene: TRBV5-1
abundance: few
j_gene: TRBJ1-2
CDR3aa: CASSPSTNGYTF
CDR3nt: TGCGCCAGCAGCCCTTCCACGAACGGCTACACCTTC

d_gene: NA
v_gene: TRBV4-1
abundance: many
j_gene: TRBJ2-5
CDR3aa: CASSLTLARETQYF
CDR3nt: TGCGCCAGCAGCCTAACCCTAGCACGCGAGACCCAGTACTTC

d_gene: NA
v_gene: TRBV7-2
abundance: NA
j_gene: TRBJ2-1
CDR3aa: CASRGGASEQFF
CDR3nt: TGTGCCAGCAGGGGCGGGGCGAGTGAGCAGTTCTTC

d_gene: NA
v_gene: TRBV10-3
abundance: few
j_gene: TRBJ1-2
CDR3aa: CAISESWGVYGYTF
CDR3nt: TGTGCCATCAGTGAGTCCTGGGGGGTCTATGGCTACACCTTC

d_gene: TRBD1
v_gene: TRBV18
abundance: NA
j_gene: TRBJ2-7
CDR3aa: CASSPLPGQEGEQYF
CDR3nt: TGTGCCAGCTCACCACTGCCGGGACAGGAGGGCGAGCAGTACTTC

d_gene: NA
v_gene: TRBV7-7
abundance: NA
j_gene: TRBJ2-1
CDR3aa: CASSPRGPVSYNEQFF
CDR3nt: TGTGCTAGCAGCCCCAGAGGGCCTGTCTCCTACAATGAGCAGTTCTTC

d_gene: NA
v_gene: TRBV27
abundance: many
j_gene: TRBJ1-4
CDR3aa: CASSLVTNEKLFF
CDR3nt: TGTGCCAGCAGTTTAGTAACTAATGAAAAACTGTTTTTT

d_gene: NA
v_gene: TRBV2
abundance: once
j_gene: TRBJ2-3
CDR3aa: CATGRDQTDTQYF
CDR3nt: TGTGCCACCGGAAGGGACCAAACAGATACGCAGTATTTT

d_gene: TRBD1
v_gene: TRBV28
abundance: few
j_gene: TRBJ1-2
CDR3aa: CASTQGQGDYGYTF
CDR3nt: TGTGCCAGCACCCAGGGACAGGGGGACTATGGCTACACCTTC

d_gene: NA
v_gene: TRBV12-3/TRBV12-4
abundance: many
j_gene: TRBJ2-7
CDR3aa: CASSASLGFFLNRETYEQYF
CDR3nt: TGTGCCAGCAGTGCGTCTTTAGGATTTTTCTTAAACAGGGAAACCTACGAGCAGTACTTC

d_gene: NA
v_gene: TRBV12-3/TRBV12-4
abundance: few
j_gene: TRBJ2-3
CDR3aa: CASSWPDRQVLSTDTQYF
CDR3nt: TGTGCCAGCAGTTGGCCAGACCGGCAGGTTCTTAGCACAGATACGCAGTATTTT

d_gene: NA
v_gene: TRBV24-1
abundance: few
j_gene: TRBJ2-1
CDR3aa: CATSDPGAGNVHEQFF
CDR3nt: TGTGCCACCAGTGATCCCGGGGCAGGGAATGTGCATGAGCAGTTCTTC

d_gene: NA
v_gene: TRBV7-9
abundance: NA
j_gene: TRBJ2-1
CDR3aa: CASSLGTRGSYSEQFF
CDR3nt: TGTGCCAGCAGCCTCGGGACACGTGGATCCTACAGTGAGCAGTTCTTC

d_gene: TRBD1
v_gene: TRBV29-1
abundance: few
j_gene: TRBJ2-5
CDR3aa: CSVYRGWETQYF
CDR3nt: TGCAGCGTTTACAGGGGTTGGGAGACCCAGTACTTC

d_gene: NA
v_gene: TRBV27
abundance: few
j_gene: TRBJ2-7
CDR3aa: CVSSFAATRYEQYF
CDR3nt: TGTGTCAGCAGTTTCGCGGCTACCCGATACGAGCAGTACTTC

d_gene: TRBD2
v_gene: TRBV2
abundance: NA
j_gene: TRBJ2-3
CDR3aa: CASTYPGLAGKTDTQYF
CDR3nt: TGTGCCAGCACTTACCCAGGACTAGCGGGAAAGACAGATACGCAGTATTTT

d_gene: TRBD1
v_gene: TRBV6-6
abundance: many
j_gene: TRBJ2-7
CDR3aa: CASSYSNAGQGKYEQYF
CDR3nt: TGTGCCAGCAGCTACTCCAATGCGGGACAGGGTAAATACGAGCAGTACTTC

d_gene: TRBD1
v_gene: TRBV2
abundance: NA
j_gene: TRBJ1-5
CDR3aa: CASTVDRGNQPQHF
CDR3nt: TGTGCCAGCACCGTGGACAGGGGTAATCAGCCCCAGCATTTT

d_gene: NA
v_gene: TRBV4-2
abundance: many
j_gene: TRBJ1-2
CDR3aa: CASSQRRTVAYGYTF
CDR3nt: TGTGCCAGCAGCCAAAGACGGACCGTCGCTTATGGCTACACCTTC

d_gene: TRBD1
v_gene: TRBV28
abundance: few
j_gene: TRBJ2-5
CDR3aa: CASSLIGGTGGLGETQYF
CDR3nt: TGTGCCAGCAGTTTAATTGGCGGGACAGGGGGTCTCGGGGAGACCCAGTACTTC

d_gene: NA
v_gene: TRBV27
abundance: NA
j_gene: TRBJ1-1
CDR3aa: CASSTQVRGGDTEAFF
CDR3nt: TGTGCCAGCAGCACCCAAGTCCGGGGGGGGGACACTGAAGCTTTCTTT

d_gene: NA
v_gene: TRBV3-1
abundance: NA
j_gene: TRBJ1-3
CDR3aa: CASSQGFGAGNTIYF
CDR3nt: TGTGCCAGCAGTCAGGGGTTCGGTGCCGGAAACACCATATATTTT

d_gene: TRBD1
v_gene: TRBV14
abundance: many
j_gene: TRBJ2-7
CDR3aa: CASSPGGIKYF
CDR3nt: TGTGCCAGCAGCCCAGGGGGAATCAAGTACTTC

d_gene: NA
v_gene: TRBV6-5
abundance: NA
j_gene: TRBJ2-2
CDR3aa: CASSYSPPNTGELFF
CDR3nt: TGTGCCAGCAGTTACTCCCCACCGAACACCGGGGAGCTGTTTTTT

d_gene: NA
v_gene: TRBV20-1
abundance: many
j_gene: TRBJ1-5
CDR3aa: CSAREWGGARDQPQHF
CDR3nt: TGCAGTGCTAGAGAATGGGGGGGGGCGCGCGATCAGCCCCAGCATTTT

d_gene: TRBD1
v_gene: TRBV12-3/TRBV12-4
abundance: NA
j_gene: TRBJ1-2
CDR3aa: CASSLGQGTWYGYTF
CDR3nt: TGTGCCAGCAGTCTTGGACAGGGTACTTGGTATGGCTACACCTTC

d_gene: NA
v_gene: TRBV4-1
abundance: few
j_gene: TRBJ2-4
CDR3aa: CASSQGDMGSGKNIQYF
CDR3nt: TGCGCCAGCAGCCAAGGGGACATGGGTTCTGGCAAAAACATTCAGTACTTC